The 24 T cell receptor beta chains listed next were all sequenced from one sample in a study of molecular identifiers for immune sequencing clone quantification (dated 2018 in TCRdb). Receptor amplification or capture employed PCR. Sequencing instrument: NextSeq 500. TCRdb applied fastp at Q25 and MiXCR to the public reads, then kept only in-frame beta chains. Merged by CDR3 protein, the rows form single entries marked with the most common genes and DNA. The table for this sample lists about 630,000 distinct CDR3 sequences; 25% of them were counted only once. The top ten constitute 0.6% to 0.9% of the sample. The specimen sequenced was naive CD8+ T cells from blood, with Jurkat cell RNA spiked in. Explained via the paper, the cell subset or site label denotes: FACS-sorted CD8+CD4-CCR7+CD45RA+ naive T cells. The receptors were gathered from a human donor in good health. Some libraries in this study had Jurkat cell RNA spiked in.

The sample holds a few counts of this clonotype. The chain is built from TRBV27 and TRBJ2-5, with a weak D call TRBD2 (6 bases). V lost 5 bases and J 3 bases, leaving 22 bases between the germline ends. Germline CDR1 reads MNHEY; CDR2 reads SMNVEV (reference sequence). There are 17 residues in the CDR3. CDR3 sequence (DNA): TGTGCCAGCAGTCCCCTCGGAGTCGGGGGTACGGAAGAGACCCAGTACTTC. This gives the protein CASSPLGVGGTEETQYF.

This clonotype was observed many times. This rearrangement joins TRBV30 to TRBJ1-1, with TRBD1 matching 7 bases. This CDR3 has 16 amino acids. Germline CDR1 and CDR2: GTSNPN and SVGIG (reference sequence). V shed 3 bases and J 0 bases; nucleotides not matched to a gene: 10. CDR3 nucleotide sequence: TGTGCCTGGAGCCCCACGGGACAGCCGTTGAACACTGAAGCTTTCTTT. Translated: CAWSPTGQPLNTEAFF.

This clonotype was detected many times. The V call is TRBV20-1, the J call TRBJ2-7; D ambiguous. The V end was cut by 0 bases, the J end by 4 bases, with 4 bases between. The CDR3 loop spans 11 amino acids. Germline V CDR1 and CDR2: DFQATT, SNEGSKA (reference sequence). CDR3: CSARDYYEQYF. In DNA form, the CDR3 reads TGCAGTGCTAGAGATTATTACGAGCAGTACTTC.

V is TRBV27 and J is TRBJ1-2; D perhaps matches TRBD1 (5 bases). The CDR3 totals 15 residues. V was shortened by 2 bases and J by 6 bases, with 16 bases between the two germline ends. Germline V CDR1 and CDR2: MNHEY, SMNVEV (reference sequence). Here the CDR3 reads CASSLMAGLGDGYTF. For the CDR3, the DNA is TGTGCCAGCAGTTTAATGGCAGGGTTGGGCGATGGCTACACCTTC.

With respect to this clonotype: A much larger clone sits a single nucleotide away, making a read error possible. The chain employs TRBV4-3 and TRBJ1-1; D is undetermined. The V gene lost 0 bases and the J gene lost 6 bases, with 17 bases spanning the gap. Per germline, CDR1 LGHNA and CDR2 YSLEER. This CDR3 contains 16 residues. The CDR3 sequence is CASSQEVRGVWAEAFF. The CDR3 bases are TGCGCCAGCAGCCAAGAGGTCCGTGGGGTTTGGGCTGAAGCTTTCTTT.

This clonotype appeared many times. In nucleotides, the CDR3 is TGCAGCGTGGAGGGGGCCCTCATTTTTAATGAGCAGTTCTTC. It codes for CSVEGALIFNEQFF. This chain connects TRBV29-1 to TRBJ2-1, with D perhaps matching TRBD1 (7 bases). Germline CDR1 and CDR2: SQVTM and ANQGSEA. The CDR3 sequence is 14 residues long. Trimming shortened V by 6 bases and J by 7 bases, and 19 bases separated the two germline ends.

This clonotype showed up just a few times. The chain carries TRBV27 and TRBJ1-1, with 7 nucleotides matching TRBD1. V trimming: 9 bases; J trimming: 8 bases; junction bases outside the gene matches: 12. CDR1 is MNHEY and CDR2 is SMNVEV in the germline V gene (reference sequence). The CDR3 length is 13 residues. The chain's CDR3 is CASYRGGYGEAFF. The CDR3 nucleotides read TGTGCCAGTTATCGAGGGGGCTATGGGGAAGCTTTCTTT.

This clonotype has at least ten counts. The chain has TRBV12-3 or TRBV12-4 and TRBJ1-5; D gene unclear. Trimming left V 10 bases short and J 3 bases short, with 16 bases between. The CDR3 loop spans 14 amino acids. The CDR3 loop reads CAIALGTPNQPQHF. The CDR3 region has the DNA TGTGCCATCGCGCTGGGTACCCCCAATCAGCCCCAGCATTTT.

Only a few counts were recorded for this clonotype. V usage is TRBV9 and J usage is TRBJ2-1, with 10 bases lining up with TRBD2. Germline values: CDR1 SGDLS, CDR2 YYNGEE. The CDR3 sequence is 16 residues long. V was clipped by 1 base and J by 9 bases; unmatched bases: 10. This chain's CDR3 is CASSVMSLAGVGEQFF. CDR3 sequence (DNA): TGTGCCAGCAGCGTAATGAGCCTAGCGGGAGTAGGTGAGCAGTTCTTC. The variable domain in full, with the rest retrieved from reference TRBV9 and TRBJ2-1, is DSGVTQTPKHLITATGQRVTLRCSPRSGDLSVYWYQQSLDQGLQFLIQYYNGEERAKGNILERFSAQQFPDLHSELNLSSLELGDSALYFCASSVMSLAGVGEQFFGPGTRLTVL.

V gene TRBV3-1 combines with J gene TRBJ2-7; tentative D call: TRBD2 (6 bases). This CDR3 region has 14 residues. Germline values: CDR1 LGHDT, CDR2 YNNKEL (reference sequence). Trimming cost V 4 bases and J 3 bases, with 13 bases left between them. CDR3 sequence reads: CASSRTTSLYEQYF. In DNA, the CDR3 is TGTGCCAGCAGCCGGACTACCAGCCTCTACGAGCAGTACTTC.

This chain links TRBV11-2 with TRBJ1-4, with D unresolved. The ends were cut back, 4 bases at V and 0 bases at J, with 15 bases in the middle. The CDR3 has 17 residues. Germline V gene lookup returns CDR1 SGHAT and CDR2 FQNNGV. CDR3 residues: CASSSETPFATNEKLFF. As DNA, the CDR3 is TGTGCCAGCAGCTCGGAAACGCCTTTTGCAACTAATGAAAAACTGTTTTTT. Complete variable domain (other parts from reference TRBV11-2 and TRBJ1-4): EAGVAQSPRYKIIEKRQSVAFWCNPISGHATLYWYQQILGQGPKLLIQFQNNGVVDDSQLPKDRFSAERLKGVDSTLKIQPAKLEDSAVYLCASSSETPFATNEKLFFGSGTQLSVL.

The chain is built from TRBV9 and TRBJ2-5; 9 bases are shared with TRBD2. Losses at the gene ends were 3 bases for V and 3 bases for J; bases not matched to a gene: 24. The CDR3 covers 21 residues. Looked up from germline, CDR1 is SGDLS and CDR2 is YYNGEE. The CDR3 region is CASSDDLEAPGASGEKETQYF. The CDR3 coding sequence is TGTGCCAGCAGCGATGACCTCGAAGCCCCGGGGGCTAGCGGGGAGAAAGAGACCCAGTACTTC.

This rearrangement joins TRBV12-3 or TRBV12-4 to TRBJ2-3; 13 bases are shared with TRBD2. Losses at the gene ends were 5 bases for V and 0 bases for J; bases not matched to a gene: 8. The CDR3 totals 18 residues. The CDR3 DNA reads as TGTGCCAGCAGTCCCGGACTAGCGGGAGTAGCTAGCACAGATACGCAGTATTTT. Its translation is CASSPGLAGVASTDTQYF.

With regard to this clonotype: A much larger clone lies a single base off, so this may be a read error. CDR3 loop: CASSSLAGVTYAQYF. CDR3 coding DNA: TGTGCCAGCAGCTCTTTAGCGGGGGTAACCTACGCGCAGTACTTC. The V and J genes are TRBV7-9 and TRBJ2-7; 9 nucleotides match TRBD2. Germline lookup yields CDR1 SEHNR and CDR2 FQNEAQ (reference sequence). The CDR3 spans 15 residues.

Ten or more counts support this clonotype. J is TRBJ2-3 and V is TRBV28, with 7 nucleotides matching TRBD2. Germline CDR1 and CDR2: MDHEN and SYDVKM. The trim removed 5 bases at V and 14 bases at J, leaving 7 bases unmatched. The CDR3 has 11 residues. The CDR3 DNA is TGTGCCAGCAGTCATGGGGGGGAGGCGTATTTT. Protein: CASSHGGEAYF.

Only one count was recorded for this clonotype. This sequence joins TRBV30 and TRBJ1-3; D not resolved. V shed 6 bases and J shed 5 bases, with 20 bases lying between them. The CDR3 loop spans 15 amino acids. CDR1 is GTSNPN, CDR2 SVGIG, per germline (reference sequence). The DNA of the CDR3 is TGTGCCTGCCCTCTTGGTAGCCTGGGGAGAAACACCATATATTTT. Its protein is CACPLGSLGRNTIYF.

This clonotype turned up a few times. The J gene is TRBJ2-7, the V gene TRBV27, with D perhaps given as TRBD1 or TRBD2 (6 bases each). The CDR3 sequence is 13 residues long. With 4 bases removed from V and 3 bases from J, the gap between germline ends came to 10 bases. Per germline, CDR1 MNHEY and CDR2 SMNVEV (reference sequence). The CDR3 DNA is TGTGCCAGCAGTTGGAGGGGGAACTACGAGCAGTACTTC. This sequence encodes CASSWRGNYEQYF.

This chain connects TRBV4-3 to TRBJ2-7, with D tentatively TRBD1 (5 bases). The CDR3 runs 16 residues. Looked up from germline, CDR1 is LGHNA and CDR2 is YSLEER. V was cut by 0 bases and J by 4 bases, with 16 bases left in between. The CDR3 loop reads CASSQDWSQENYEQYF. The CDR3 nucleotides read TGCGCCAGCAGCCAAGACTGGTCACAGGAGAATTACGAGCAGTACTTC.

CDR3 protein: CASSLLAASTDTQHF. CDR3 nucleotides: TGTGCCAGCAGCCTACTAGCGGCTAGCACAGATACGCAGCATTTT. The chain recombines TRBV7-3 with TRBJ2-3, with unresolved D. The J call could be wrong; TRBJ1-5 is a better fit for the DNA end. CDR1 and CDR2 (germline): SGHTA, FQGTGA. The CDR3 has 15 residues.

Note on this clonotype: Compared with germline, one end of the junction differs, possibly owing to a read error. The genes are TRBV4-1 and TRBJ2-7, with D unresolved. This CDR3 has 14 amino acids. Germline loops: CDR1 MGHRA, CDR2 YSYEKL. CDR3 residues: CASSHQSSSYAQYF. Here the CDR3 DNA reads TGCGCCAGCAGCCACCAGAGTAGTTCCTACGCGCAGTACTTC.

This chain joins TRBV4-3 and TRBJ2-7; TRBD1 matches 8 bases. The CDR3 runs 15 residues. CDR1 is LGHNA, CDR2 YSLEER, per germline. Trimming cost V 0 bases and J 3 bases; bases outside gene matches: 4. Here the CDR3 DNA reads TGCGCCAGCAGCCAAGAAAACAGGGGGAGCTACGAGCAGTACTTC. Its protein is CASSQENRGSYEQYF.

Notes on this clonotype: The conserved phenylalanine or tryptophan is not found at the CDR3 terminus, so this likely reflects a read error. The chain links TRBV4-1 to TRBJ1-1; TRBD1 matches 8 bases. The V gene end was trimmed by 0 bases and the J gene end by 0 bases; junction bases not matched to a gene: 12. The germline gives CDR1 MGHRA, CDR2 YSYEKL. CDR3 length equals 19 residues. The CDR3 here is CASSQDPADREKMNTEAFY. The CDR3 DNA follows: TGCGCCAGCAGCCAAGACCCCGCGGACAGGGAAAAAATGAACACTGAAGCTTTCTAT.

This clonotype came up many times. This chain connects TRBV7-9 to TRBJ2-6; the D gene could be TRBD1 or TRBD2 (5 bases each). Germline V gene sequence: CDR1 SEHNR, CDR2 FQNEAQ (reference sequence). The CDR3 is 17 residues long. The V gene lost 1 base and the J gene lost 2 bases, with 12 bases spanning the gap. The CDR3 sequence is CASSLVGQGPGANVLTF. As DNA, the CDR3 is TGTGCCAGCAGCTTAGTTGGCCAGGGACCTGGGGCCAACGTCCTGACTTTC. The full variable domain, its missing parts supplied by reference TRBV7-9 and TRBJ2-6, is DTGVSQNPRHKITKRGQNVTFRCDPISEHNRLYWYRQTLGQGPEFLTYFQNEAQLEKSRLLSDRFSAERPKGSFSTLEIQRTEQGDSAMYLCASSLVGQGPGANVLTFGAGSRLTVL.

This clonotype was counted at least ten times. This chain links TRBV29-1 with TRBJ1-4; 10 nucleotides align to TRBD1. Germline V lookup: CDR1 SQVTM, CDR2 ANQGSEA. The V and J ends lost 5 bases and 11 bases, in that order; junction bases with no gene match: 11. CDR3 size: 14 residues. CDR3 sequence: CSVMLPGQGIKLFF. In nucleotides, the CDR3 is TGCAGCGTTATGCTCCCGGGACAGGGGATTAAACTGTTTTTT.